What follows is one T cell receptor beta chain and its context. Its specificity is not known. Produced via immunoSEQ multiplex PCR; TCRdb's table is partial and in-frame only. The sample contains about 2.1 million clones, roughly 93% of which appear only once. CDR1 is MNHEY, CDR2 SMNVEV, per germline (reference sequence). Germline trimming cut 3 bases from V and 4 bases from J; bases unmatched to any gene: 7. The CDR3 runs to 15 residues. The sample originates from a study of shared clonotypes between healthy human individuals. Study-wide results and caveats: Compared with memory subsets, naive subsets generally had larger estimated richness.

Naive CD8 cells were CD45RO-negative, positively selected for CCR7, excluding terminally differentiated effector memory CD45RA+ cells. The study drew its donors from healthy HIV-negative adults without recent acute infections or vaccinations. This chain connects TRBV27 to TRBJ2-7, with 9 bases fitting TRBD2. This clonotype was sampled from a man between 18 and 35 years old in good health. Some clones in this sample may be carry-over from other donors' samples. The sequencing input was naive CD8+ T cells from PBMCs. The CDR3 region has the DNA TGTGCCAGCAGTTTGACTAGCGGTTTAACATACGAGCAGTACTTC. This codes for CASSLTSGLTYEQYF.